Sequencing of this TCR beta chain was carried out in a study of T cells in Graves' hyperthyroidism and ophthalmopathy. Looking at the study overall: Specimen type is peripheral blood, collected at initial diagnosis prior to any treatment.

Study-wide findings and caveats: Researchers found most expanded thyroid clonotypes above 0.001 in blood as well.

The CDR3 has 18 amino acids. CDR1 and CDR2 (germline): MDHEN, SYDVKM. J gave up 0 bases and V 1 base, and 7 bases lay outside the gene matches. This clonotype was counted at least ten times. As yet, its antigen is unknown. Amplification of TCR beta CDR3 regions was performed using RNA transcripts as template. During a first-round RT-PCR of the TCR CDR3, the HTBI primer set was used. TCRdb independently ran MiXCR on the multiplex PCR reads; one entry per CDR3 protein. This sample has about half a million distinct CDR3 sequences, with roughly 15% found just once. Extraction of PBMCs used under 13 ml of fresh peripheral blood.

The receptor comes from a woman younger than 45 with Graves' ophthalmopathy. The rearrangement links TRBV28 to TRBJ2-5; 11 bases agree with TRBD1. Input material: blood. The CDR3 DNA reads TGTGCCAGCAGTTTATTGGGGACAGGGGGGACACACCAAGAGACCCAGTACTTC. The encoded protein is CASSLLGTGGTHQETQYF.